Presented here are 22 T cell receptor beta chains from one specimen sequenced in a study of response to subunit inactivated influenza vaccine. TCRdb itself ran the RT-PCR reads through MiXCR, one entry per CDR3 protein. This table has some 500,000 distinct CDR3 sequences, 10% to 15% appearing once. The sample here was PBMCs from blood, taken more than 35 days after vaccination. Every receptor here comes from a man in his fifties or sixties who received an inactivated influenza vaccine.

This clonotype has a handful of counts. The J gene is TRBJ2-3, the V gene TRBV5-1, with D possibly being TRBD2 (5 bases). The ends were cut back, 2 bases at V and 5 bases at J, with 24 bases in the middle. Germline CDR1 reads SGHRS; CDR2 reads YFSETQ. The CDR3 is made up of 18 amino acids. CDR3 DNA sequence: TGCGCCAGCAGCTTATTGACTAATTCCCGGGGTAGGATAGATACGCAGTATTTT. Its protein product is CASSLLTNSRGRIDTQYF.

The chain joins TRBV6-2 or TRBV6-3 to TRBJ2-2; D remains ambiguous. The CDR3 totals 13 residues. Trimming shortened V by 4 bases and J by 4 bases, and 7 bases separated the two germline ends. Germline CDR1 is MNHEY and CDR2 is SVGEGT. In DNA form, the CDR3 reads TGTGCCAGCAGTTCCATGACCACCGGGGAGCTGTTTTTT. Translated: CASSSMTTGELFF.

In its sample, this clonotype was seen a few times. The chain has TRBV5-1 and TRBJ2-2; D unresolved. Germline CDR1 is SGHRS and CDR2 is YFSETQ. V lost 3 bases to trimming and J lost 2 bases, with 2 bases between them. CDR3 length equals 12 residues. CDR3 sequence: CASSYNTGELFF. For the CDR3, the DNA is TGCGCCAGCAGCTACAACACCGGGGAGCTGTTTTTT.

V is TRBV4-3 and J is TRBJ2-5, with D possibly matching TRBD2 (5 bases). Germline assignment: CDR1 LGHNA and CDR2 YSLEER. The CDR3 totals 15 residues. Trimming cost V 3 bases and J 1 base, with 12 bases left between them. The CDR3 nucleotides are TGCGCCAGCAGCCACCTCCCCCGGGGCCAAGAGACCCAGTACTTC. Translated, it gives CASSHLPRGQETQYF.

Many counts were recorded for this clonotype. The chain employs TRBV20-1 and TRBJ2-7; D might be TRBD1 or TRBD2, each matching 5 bases. Germline values: CDR1 DFQATT, CDR2 SNEGSKA (reference sequence). The germline V and J ends were trimmed by 1 base and 0 bases, with 16 bases remaining between them. This CDR3 has 16 amino acids. The CDR3 loop reads CSARGGSGPLSYEQYF. In DNA form, the CDR3 reads TGCAGTGCTAGAGGCGGGTCGGGACCCCTCTCCTACGAGCAGTACTTC.

This clonotype came up many times. The chain couples TRBV20-1 to TRBJ1-5; D is possibly TRBD1 (5 bases). The CDR3 totals 13 residues. Trimming pared 6 bases from V and 6 bases from J, leaving 15 bases between. Germline V lookup: CDR1 DFQATT, CDR2 SNEGSKA (reference sequence). The CDR3 loop is CSAHSGLSQPQHF. In DNA form, the CDR3 reads TGCAGTGCGCACTCAGGGTTGAGTCAGCCCCAGCATTTT.

The chain recombines TRBV7-3 with TRBJ2-7, with D possibly TRBD1 on 5 matching bases. CDR1 is SGHTA, CDR2 FQGTGA, per germline. The CDR3 length is 13 residues. V lost 0 bases and J 7 bases, leaving 10 bases between the germline ends. The CDR3 sequence is CASSLTRVGEQYF. The DNA of the CDR3 is TGTGCCAGCAGCTTAACCAGGGTTGGGGAGCAGTACTTC.

V gene TRBV4-3 combines with J gene TRBJ2-1; D is possibly TRBD1 or TRBD2 (5 bases each). Germline V CDR1 and CDR2: LGHNA, YSLEER. Trimming cost V 4 bases and J 6 bases, with 16 bases left between them. The CDR3 length is 15 residues. The CDR3: CASSPPRGGGNEQFF. The DNA for the CDR3 is TGCGCCAGCAGCCCCCCGAGAGGTGGGGGCAATGAGCAGTTCTTC.

This clonotype has only a few counts. The rearrangement joins TRBV30 to TRBJ2-7; 7 bases align to TRBD1. Trimming removed 0 bases from V and 2 bases from J; junction bases left unmatched: 1. Germline V lookup: CDR1 GTSNPN, CDR2 SVGIG (reference sequence). The CDR3 covers 13 residues. CDR3 DNA: TGTGCCTGGAGTGTACAGGGGACCTACGAGCAGTACTTC. Translation gives CAWSVQGTYEQYF.

This chain links TRBV6-1 with TRBJ2-2; maybe TRBD1 (5 bases). The germline CDR1 and CDR2 sequences are MNHNS and SASEGT. CDR3 length equals 17 residues. The V and J ends lost 4 bases and 0 bases respectively, with 15 bases between them. The CDR3 sequence is CASSALGRASNTGELFF. CDR3 coding DNA: TGTGCCAGCAGTGCCTTGGGCAGGGCCTCGAACACCGGGGAGCTGTTTTTT.

This clonotype occurred many times. This chain links TRBV20-1 with TRBJ2-1; D call uncertain. Looked up from germline, CDR1 is DFQATT and CDR2 is SNEGSKA (reference sequence). The CDR3 runs to 14 residues. V shed 1 base and J shed 7 bases, with 14 bases lying between them. Here the CDR3 DNA reads TGCAGTGCTAGAGGTTTGTTACAGCAGAATGAGCAGTTCTTC. The encoded protein is CSARGLLQQNEQFF.

The chain is built from TRBV10-3 and TRBJ2-7, with D perhaps TRBD1 (5 bases). Germline CDR1 ENHRY, CDR2 SYGVKD. The CDR3 loop spans 16 amino acids. Trimming took 2 bases from V and 0 from J, leaving 14 bases between them. This CDR3 is CAISEPPGINSYEQYF. CDR3 DNA sequence: TGTGCCATCAGTGAGCCGCCAGGGATTAACTCCTACGAGCAGTACTTC.

In DNA form, the CDR3 reads TGTGCCAGCAGTTACCCTACCGAAGGACTCACAGATACGCAGTATTTT. Translation: CASSYPTEGLTDTQYF. The gene calls are TRBV6-2 or TRBV6-3 and TRBJ2-3; a possible D gene is TRBD2 (5 bases). V lost 2 bases, J lost 2 bases, and 14 bases lay in between. The CDR3 consists of 16 residues. Germline V gene sequence: CDR1 MNHEY, CDR2 SVGEGT.

The CDR3 is CASSLEVAGAGEQYF. Here the CDR3 DNA reads TGTGCCAGCAGCTTAGAGGTAGCGGGGGCCGGCGAGCAGTACTTC. This rearrangement joins TRBV7-9 to TRBJ2-7; TRBD2 aligns across 9 bases. This CDR3 spans 15 amino acids. CDR1 SEHNR and CDR2 FQNEAQ come from the germline V gene (reference sequence). Germline trimming cut 1 base from V and 6 bases from J; bases unmatched to any gene: 7.

The chain has TRBV12-3 or TRBV12-4 and TRBJ2-4; perhaps TRBD2 as D (7 bases). The CDR3 consists of 13 residues. Trimming cost V 6 bases and J 8 bases, with 14 bases left between them. CDR3 in DNA: TGTGCCAGCAGGAATTCGGGGGGCCACATTCAGTACTTC. Its translation: CASRNSGGHIQYF.

Many counts were recorded for this clonotype. The chain links TRBV5-1 to TRBJ1-1, with a possible D match to TRBD1 (6 bases). CDR1 and CDR2 (germline): SGHRS, YFSETQ. Trimming shortened V by 0 bases and J by 7 bases, and 10 bases separated the two germline ends. The CDR3 runs 13 residues. The CDR3 DNA follows: TGCGCCAGCAGCTTGGACAGGGCTGATGAAGCTTTCTTT. Protein sequence: CASSLDRADEAFF.

The CDR3 bases are TGTGCCAGCAGTTACTCGACCCGTATGACAGGGGAGCACGAGCAGTACTTC. Its protein is CASSYSTRMTGEHEQYF. V and J are TRBV6-2 or TRBV6-3 and TRBJ2-7, with 8 bases lining up with TRBD1. CDR3 length equals 17 residues. The J segment lost 5 bases and the V segment lost 0 bases, leaving 12 bases of the junction unmatched. Per the germline V gene, CDR1 is MNHEY and CDR2 is SVGEGT.

The sample holds many counts of this clonotype. The chain employs TRBV11-2 and TRBJ2-1; D is ambiguous. Per germline, CDR1 SGHAT and CDR2 FQNNGV. This CDR3 has 15 amino acids. The V end was cut by 2 bases, the J end by 15 bases, with 23 bases between. CDR3 sequence: CASSLKLPGVLSPFF. The DNA for the CDR3 is TGTGCCAGCAGCTTAAAACTGCCAGGCGTCCTCTCCCCGTTCTTC.

This clonotype was recorded a few times. The CDR3 sequence is CASSQGTSGGEETQYF. Here the CDR3 DNA reads TGTGCCAGCAGTCAAGGGACTAGCGGGGGGGAAGAGACCCAGTACTTC. The chain employs TRBV7-9 and TRBJ2-5, with 16 bases that match TRBD2. Germline lookup yields CDR1 SEHNR and CDR2 FQNEAQ (reference sequence). The CDR3 spans 16 residues. V was clipped by 6 bases and J by 3 bases; unmatched bases: 4.

The chain uses TRBV10-3 and TRBJ1-6; D is unresolved. Trimming removed 7 bases from V and 6 bases from J, with 10 bases in between. Germline V gene lookup returns CDR1 ENHRY and CDR2 SYGVKD. The CDR3 covers 13 residues. This CDR3 reads CAINAEGNSPLHF. The CDR3 DNA reads TGTGCCATCAACGCCGAGGGTAATTCACCCCTCCACTTT.

This clonotype was detected ten times or more. J is TRBJ2-5 and V is TRBV6-5; D is uncertain. CDR1 MNHEY and CDR2 SVGAGI come from the germline V gene. This CDR3 region has 13 residues. V was cut by 2 bases and J by 7 bases, with 11 bases left in between. This CDR3 reads CASSYGMAGTQYF. DNA of the CDR3: TGTGCCAGCAGTTACGGCATGGCCGGGACCCAGTACTTC.

This clonotype was counted only a few times. The J gene is TRBJ2-7, the V gene TRBV2; 11 nucleotides align to TRBD2. Trimming took 4 bases from V and 4 from J; bases not matched to a gene: 12. The germline V gene has CDR1 SNHLY and CDR2 FYNNEI. The CDR3 runs 17 residues. The CDR3 region has the DNA TGTGCCAGCAGTGGCGCTAATAGCGGGAGGGCCTGGTACGAGCAGTACTTC. It codes for CASSGANSGRAWYEQYF.